The present T cell receptor beta chain was sequenced within a study of CXCR3-negative and CXCR3-positive naive CD8 T cells. General study results and limits: TCR strength was inferred from TRB CDR3 properties, while surface CD5 was comparable between naive subsets.

On this clonotype itself: Its matching antigen is unknown.

This CDR3 is built from 14 residues. Germline V gene sequence: CDR1 MDHEN, CDR2 SYDVKM. All TRB cDNA libraries came from 5' RACE performed with UMI labels. No DNA is given; TCRdb re-called the 5' RACE reads and lists each CDR3 protein once. The sample holds under 50,000 distinct CDR3 sequences. Sequencing used naive CXCR3- CD8+ T cells from blood. The subset denotes: CD45RO-CCR7+CD27+CD95- naive CD8+ T cells lacking CXCR3 (TNR3-). The chain employs TRBV28 and TRBJ2-3; TCRdb lists TRBD2, though no DNA is available to test this call. The clonotype was recovered from a human donor in good health. Some clones in this sample may be carry-over from other donors' samples. The CDR3 is CASSFPSGLDTQYF.